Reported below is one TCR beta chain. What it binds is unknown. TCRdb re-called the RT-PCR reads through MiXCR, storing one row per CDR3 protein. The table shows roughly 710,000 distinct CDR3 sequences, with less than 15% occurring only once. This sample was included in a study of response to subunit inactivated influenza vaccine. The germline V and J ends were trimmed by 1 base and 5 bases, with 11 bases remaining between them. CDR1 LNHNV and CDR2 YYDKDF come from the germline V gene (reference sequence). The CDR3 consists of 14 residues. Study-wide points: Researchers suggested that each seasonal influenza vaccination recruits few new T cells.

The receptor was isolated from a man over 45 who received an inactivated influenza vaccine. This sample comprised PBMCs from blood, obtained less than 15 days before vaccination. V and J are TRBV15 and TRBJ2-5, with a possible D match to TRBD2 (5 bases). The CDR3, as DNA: TGTGCCACCAGCAGAGGTGCTAGCCCGGAGACCCAGTACTTC. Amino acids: CATSRGASPETQYF. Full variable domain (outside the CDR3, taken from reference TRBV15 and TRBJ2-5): DAMVIQNPRYQVTQFGKPVTLSCSQTLNHNVMYWYQQKSSQAPKLLFHYYDKDFNNEADTPDNFQSRRPNTSFCFLDIRSPGLGDTAMYLCATSRGASPETQYFGPGTRLLVL.